This entry describes one T cell receptor (beta chain). The specificity of this receptor is unknown. No base quality values were provided; no much bigger clone lies one nucleotide off. These data come from a study of graft-versus-host responses after intestinal transplantation listed by TCRdb under 2021. Background for the entire study: The transplants that recipients got were multivisceral, liver-intestinal, or isolated intestinal. Anti-thymocyte globulin induction was given to all recipients, followed by maintenance tacrolimus and steroids for approximately three years. After intestinal transplantation, graft-versus-host and host-versus-graft alloreactive T cell clones in the graft, circulation and bone marrow were tracked using bulk TCR-beta CDR3 sequencing. Alloreactive clones were identified by sequencing pre-transplant mixed lymphocyte reaction products and comparing these products with unstimulated pre-transplant donor and recipient T cells. A cohort of some 24 intestinal transplant recipients, including one retransplant, was enrolled, and a few patients lacking pretransplant specimens were excluded. A peak of at least 4% donor T cells among recipient peripheral blood mononuclear cells was the definition used for donor T cell macrochimerism. Rather than being sequenced by the commercial service, samples from three later patients were sequenced in-house on an Illumina MiSeq and processed with MiXCR.

What the authors observed across the whole study: Patients with donor T cell macrochimerism had high GvH to HvG T cell clonal ratios in their allografts. GvH clones were detected in recipient bone marrow, and some appeared earlier in ileal mucosa or blood, consistent with an intestinal mucosal origin. Peak levels of circulating GvH clones were associated with declines in HvG clones early after transplant. The conclusions were limited by the relatively low number and heterogeneity of the intestinal transplant patients.

Libraries were built with the immunoSEQ multiplex PCR assay. Adaptive Biotechnologies carried out high-throughput TCR-beta CDR3 sequencing of genomic DNA for most patients. The original pipeline was this. Adaptive's ImmunoSEQ software supplied the TCR sequencing data for 18 patients, while MiXCR and VDJtools were used to process a few other patients. CDR3 nucleotide sequences shared between donor and recipient were removed because their origin could not be assigned. To be classed as alloreactive, a clone needed at least 2-fold expansion over unstimulated cells and a minimum CFSE-low frequency of 0.002% (template counts) or 0.001% (read counts). Mappable clones were those detected in sequenced pre-transplant spleen, lymph node, or MLR CFSE-low populations of the donor or recipient. The cumulative frequency of alloreactive clones was calculated as a percentage of all sequences, weighted by copy number. TCRdb holds this immuneACCESS table with in-frame rearrangements only. Some clones are missing; in checked studies, unresolved V genes explain under half, and the rest has no known cause. V, J and clone size were drawn from that table, and D and trimming were deduced from the DNA. Across this sample there are around 30,000 clones, with around four fifths seen only once. More than 0.95% of the sample rests with the top ten.

Blood samples were collected up to 4 times in the first month after transplant and then at least monthly when available. From its cysteine to its phenylalanine, the CDR3 spans 13 amino acids. Left in the record is the CDR3 DNA by itself, 39 bases read in frame from the first base. CDR1 and CDR2 were assigned from the germline V gene (reference sequence) as GTSNPN and SVGIG. V has 0 bases trimmed and J has 5 bases trimmed; junction bases matching no gene number 0. In this chain, TRBV30 is recombined with TRBJ2-7; 11 central bases correspond to TRBD2. The TCR originated in a human patient who received an intestinal transplant, so some T cells may come from the graft donor. Sequenced material: PBMCs, taken approximately 28 days after intestinal transplant. The DNA sequence is given as TGTGCCTGGAGTGTACTAGCGGGAGACGAGCAGTACTTC. Translation gives CAWSVLAGDEQYF.